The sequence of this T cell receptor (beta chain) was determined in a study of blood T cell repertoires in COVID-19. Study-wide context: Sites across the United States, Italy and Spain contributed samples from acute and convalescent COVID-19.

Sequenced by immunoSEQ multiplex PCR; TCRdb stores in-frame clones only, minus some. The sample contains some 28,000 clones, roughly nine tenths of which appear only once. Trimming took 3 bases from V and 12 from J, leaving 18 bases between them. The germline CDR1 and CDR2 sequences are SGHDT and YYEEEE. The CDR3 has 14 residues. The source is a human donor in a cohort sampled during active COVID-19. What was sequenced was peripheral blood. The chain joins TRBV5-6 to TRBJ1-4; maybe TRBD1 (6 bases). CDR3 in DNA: TGTGCCAGCAGCTACCGGGGGGGCGATGCACAACTGTTTTTT. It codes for CASSYRGGDAQLFF.